This T cell receptor beta chain came from a study of blood T cell repertoires in COVID-19. The wider study: COVID-19 samples from acute and convalescent phases originated in the United States, Italy and Spain. PBMCs, B-cell-depleted T cells, or T cells provided the cDNA or gDNA that made up the material.

Germline assignment: CDR1 MNHEY and CDR2 SMNVEV (reference sequence). The V gene end was trimmed by 9 bases and the J gene end by 2 bases; junction bases not matched to a gene: 9. This CDR3 is 14 amino acids long. In the study's own analysis: How many nucleated cells were present was estimated from reference gene primer amplification. The data were produced by immunoSEQ multiplex PCR, yet TCRdb's version contains in-frame clones alone and is incomplete. V and J calls and clone size are those listed in that table; D and trimming were worked out from the DNA. The sample shows roughly 190,000 clones, approximately 86% of them seen only once.

The sample consisted of peripheral blood. The sequence came from a man aged 25 to 40 with acute or convalescent COVID-19. The chain recombines TRBV27 with TRBJ2-5, with 7 bases aligning to TRBD1. The chain's CDR3 is CASKRTGAQETQYF. The CDR3 DNA reads as TGTGCCAGTAAGAGAACAGGGGCGCAAGAGACCCAGTACTTC.